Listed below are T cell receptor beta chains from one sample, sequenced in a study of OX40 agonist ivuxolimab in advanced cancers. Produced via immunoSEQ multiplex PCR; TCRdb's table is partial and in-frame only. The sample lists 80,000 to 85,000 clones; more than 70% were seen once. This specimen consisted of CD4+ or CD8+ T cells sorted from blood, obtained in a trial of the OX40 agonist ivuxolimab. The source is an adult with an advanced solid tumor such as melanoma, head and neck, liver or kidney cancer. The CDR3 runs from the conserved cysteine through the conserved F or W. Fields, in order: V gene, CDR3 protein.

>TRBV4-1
CASSLRIAAYNEQFF
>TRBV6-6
CAATGQLYYEQYF
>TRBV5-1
CASSPGTGPIKEQFF
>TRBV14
CASSPEIHYEQYF
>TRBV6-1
CATGANVLTF
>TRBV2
CATRTGEHTDTQYF
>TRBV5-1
CASTFSAENSPLHF
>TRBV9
CASSPQGRGIEQFF
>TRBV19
CASNGAATNEKLFF
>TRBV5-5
CASSSRGLGSGANVLTF
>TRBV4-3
CASSQLHRGPYEQYF
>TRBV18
CASSPQQDQETQYF
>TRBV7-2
CASSRSGTPDTQYF
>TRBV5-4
CASAISYDGVGGYTF
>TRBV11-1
CASRPLAGGYNEQFF
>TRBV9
CASSIGNSPLHF
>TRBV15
CATSREKGYPYNEQFF
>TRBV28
CASSLRLFTGELFF
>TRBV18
CASSPGRETYEQYF
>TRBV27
CASSFNENYEQYF
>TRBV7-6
CASSSGGRNEQFF
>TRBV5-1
CASSLGDRVAYEQYF
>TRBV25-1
CASRGPKESTDTQYF
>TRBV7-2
CASSLARDEKLFF
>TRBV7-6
CASTPGLAGEISYNEQFF
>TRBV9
CASSRIQGAGGNTIYF